The 9 T cell receptor beta chains reported below all come from one sample, sequenced in a study of blood T cell repertoires in COVID-19. Sequencing used immunoSEQ multiplex PCR; TCRdb keeps in-frame clones, though not all of them. This sample has 430,000 or so clones, with around 87% found just once. Input material: PBMCs or T cells enriched from blood (not recorded which). The source is a woman between 40 and 55 years old who had recovered from COVID-19.

The chain is built from TRBV10-3 and TRBJ2-1; TRBD2 is a possible D gene (5 bases). The CDR3 covers 16 residues. V was pared by 6 bases and J by 8 bases, with 23 bases between. Germline loops: CDR1 ENHRY, CDR2 SYGVKD. CDR3 amino acids: CAISISTSSGWDEQFF. The CDR3 DNA reads TGTGCCATCAGCATTTCCACTTCCTCGGGATGGGATGAGCAGTTCTTC.

This chain links TRBV10-3 with TRBJ1-2, with a weak D call TRBD1 (6 bases). The germline gives CDR1 ENHRY, CDR2 SYGVKD. The CDR3 sequence is 12 residues long. Trimming removed 4 bases at V and 6 bases at J, with 9 bases between. The CDR3 sequence is CAISGAGDGYTF. As DNA, the CDR3 is TGTGCCATCAGTGGGGCAGGGGATGGCTACACCTTC.

This chain joins TRBV10-3 and TRBJ2-7; no firm D call. The ends were cut back, 0 bases at V and 0 bases at J, with 6 bases in the middle. The CDR3 spans 14 residues. The V gene's germline CDR1 is ENHRY and CDR2 SYGVKD. In DNA, the CDR3 is TGTGCCATCAGTGAGTCGTTAGTCTCCTACGAGCAGTACTTC. It specifies CAISESLVSYEQYF.

The chain carries TRBV5-1 and TRBJ2-7; a weak D match, TRBD1 (5 bases). The ends were cut back, 2 bases at V and 7 bases at J, with 16 bases in the middle. The CDR3 has 14 residues. Germline loops: CDR1 SGHRS, CDR2 YFSETQ. CDR3: CASSFWQGAREQYF. CDR3 coding DNA: TGCGCCAGCAGCTTTTGGCAGGGCGCAAGGGAGCAGTACTTC.

The table lists this clone with a few counts. The chain recombines TRBV29-1 with TRBJ2-1, with 12 bases fitting TRBD2. CDR1 is SQVTM and CDR2 is ANQGSEA in the germline V gene. V lost 4 bases and J lost 8; bases outside the gene matches: 15. The CDR3 consists of 17 residues. The CDR3 region has the DNA TGCAGCGTTGGATCCCTACGGGCTAGCGGGAGGGCCGATGAGCAGTTCTTC. Its translation is CSVGSLRASGRADEQFF.

The rearrangement uses TRBV29-1 and TRBJ2-5; no definite D call. The V gene lost 0 bases and the J gene lost 0 bases, with 8 bases spanning the gap. Germline values: CDR1 SQVTM, CDR2 ANQGSEA. CDR3 length equals 14 residues. The CDR3 region is CSVEDLGYQETQYF. The CDR3 bases are TGCAGCGTTGAAGATCTAGGCTACCAAGAGACCCAGTACTTC.

The chain is built from TRBV19 and TRBJ2-7, with a possible D match to TRBD1 (5 bases). Germline CDR1 and CDR2: LNHDA and SQIVND (reference sequence). The germline V and J ends were trimmed by 6 bases and 6 bases, with 15 bases remaining between them. This CDR3 has 13 amino acids. For the CDR3, the DNA is TGTGCCAGTAGCAGACCGCAGGGATCCGAGCAGTACTTC. This codes for CASSRPQGSEQYF.

This clone appeared once. The V gene is TRBV7-9, the J gene TRBJ1-2, with D uncertain. The CDR3 covers 12 residues. Trimming took off 4 bases at V and 8 bases at J, with 11 bases between the two ends. CDR1 is SEHNR, CDR2 FQNEAQ, per germline (reference sequence). The CDR3 DNA is TGTGCCAGCAGCTCCGACACCGAGGGCTACACCTTC. Amino acid sequence: CASSSDTEGYTF.

The chain couples TRBV7-9 to TRBJ2-7; 8 nucleotides match TRBD1. Trimming cost V 5 bases and J 3 bases; bases outside gene matches: 6. CDR3 length equals 14 residues. Germline V gives CDR1 SEHNR, CDR2 FQNEAQ (reference sequence). The CDR3 spells CASSSRQGSYEQYF. CDR3 bases: TGTGCCAGCAGCAGTCGACAGGGGAGCTACGAGCAGTACTTC.